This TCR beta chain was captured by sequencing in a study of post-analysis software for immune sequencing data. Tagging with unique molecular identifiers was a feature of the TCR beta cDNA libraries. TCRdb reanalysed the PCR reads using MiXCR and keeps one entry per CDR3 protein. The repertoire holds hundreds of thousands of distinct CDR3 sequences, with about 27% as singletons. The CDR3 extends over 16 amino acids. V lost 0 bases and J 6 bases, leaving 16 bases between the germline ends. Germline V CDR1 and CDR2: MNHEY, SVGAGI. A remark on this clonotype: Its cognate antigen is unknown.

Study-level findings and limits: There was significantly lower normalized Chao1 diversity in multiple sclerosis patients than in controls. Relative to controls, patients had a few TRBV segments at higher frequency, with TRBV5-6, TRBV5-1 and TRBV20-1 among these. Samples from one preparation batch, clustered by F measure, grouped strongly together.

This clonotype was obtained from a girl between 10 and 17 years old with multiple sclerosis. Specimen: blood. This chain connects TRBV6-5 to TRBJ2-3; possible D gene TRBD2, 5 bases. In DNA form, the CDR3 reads TGTGCCAGCAGTTACTCTAGACTAAATACTCCGGATACGCAGTATTTT. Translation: CASSYSRLNTPDTQYF.